The 32 T cell receptor beta chains presented below share a single source sample, sequenced in a study of blood T cell repertoires in COVID-19. Clones were read by immunoSEQ multiplex PCR, and TCRdb kept only the in-frame ones, dropping some. This sample carries under 95,000 clones, approximately 88% of them seen once, and the ten largest clones take almost 6.5%. Sequenced sample: peripheral blood. Receptors were obtained from a woman aged 50 to 60 with acute or convalescent COVID-19.

This clone showed up just a few times. This rearrangement joins TRBV28 to TRBJ2-1; D remains unclear. Germline CDR1 is MDHEN and CDR2 is SYDVKM. Between the trimmed V and J ends, which lost 7 bases and 6 bases, there was a span of 10 bases. This CDR3 spans 12 amino acids. CDR3 region: CASKIPGNEQFF. CDR3 nucleotides: TGTGCCAGCAAGATTCCGGGCAATGAGCAGTTCTTC.

The chain uses TRBV11-2 and TRBJ1-1; a possible D gene is TRBD1 (5 bases). Trimming removed 1 base at V and 6 bases at J, with 9 bases between. CDR1 is SGHAT and CDR2 is FQNNGV in the germline V gene. CDR3 length: 13 residues. CDR3 nucleotide sequence: TGTGCCAGCAGCTTAGGGCAGGGCCCTGAAGCTTTCTTT. Translated, it gives CASSLGQGPEAFF.

There are a few counts of this clone. V usage is TRBV27 and J usage is TRBJ1-2, with 7 bases aligning to TRBD1. Germline trimming cut 5 bases from V and 7 bases from J; bases unmatched to any gene: 13. Germline loops: CDR1 MNHEY, CDR2 SMNVEV (reference sequence). CDR3 length equals 15 residues. The CDR3 spells CASSRPRTGRGGYTF. The CDR3 nucleotides are TGTGCCAGCAGTAGACCACGGACAGGCAGAGGTGGCTACACCTTC.

The J gene is TRBJ1-1, the V gene TRBV21-1; the table's D call of TRBD1 was not tested on the DNA. TRBV21-1 is a known pseudogene. The length of the CDR3 is 15 residues. CDR3: CASRNRGCLNTEAFF. The CDR3 DNA sequence: TGTGCCAGCAGAAACAGGGGGTGTCTGAACACTGAAGCTTTCTTT.

The chain is built from TRBV12-3 or TRBV12-4 and TRBJ1-6; D unclear. The V gene lost 6 bases and the J gene lost 8 bases, with 11 bases spanning the gap. The CDR3 totals 13 residues. CDR3 amino acids: CASSGQEDSPLHF. CDR3 DNA: TGTGCCAGCAGCGGCCAGGAGGATTCACCCCTCCACTTT.

This chain uses TRBV6-5 with TRBJ1-1, with 7 nucleotides matching TRBD1. Germline CDR1 reads MNHEY; CDR2 reads SVGAGI. The V gene end was trimmed by 6 bases and the J gene end by 1 base; junction bases not matched to a gene: 5. The length of the CDR3 is 14 residues. The DNA for the CDR3 is TGTGCCAGCAGGACACAGGGGCCGAACACTGAAGCTTTCTTT. Protein sequence: CASRTQGPNTEAFF.

This clone was recorded once. The chain employs TRBV3-1 (or the pseudogene TRBV3-2) and TRBJ1-2; 8 nucleotides match TRBD1. V trimming: 1 base; J trimming: 5 bases; junction bases outside the gene matches: 6. This CDR3 has 15 amino acids. Germline assignment: CDR1 LGHDT and CDR2 YNNKEL (reference sequence). The CDR3 DNA reads as TGTGCCAGCAGCCAAGGGCCAGGGGGCTGGTATGGCTACACCTTC. Translation gives CASSQGPGGWYGYTF.

The chain links TRBV5-4 to TRBJ2-1; D perhaps matches TRBD1 (6 bases). Trimming stripped 0 bases from V and 10 bases from J, with 20 bases between. CDR1 and CDR2 from the germline V gene are SGHNT and YYREEE (reference sequence). The CDR3 length is 16 residues. The CDR3 sequence is CASSLDGSGAGTEQFF. The CDR3 DNA follows: TGTGCCAGCAGCTTGGATGGGTCAGGGGCCGGGACGGAGCAGTTCTTC.

This clone was recorded only once. This chain links TRBV6-4 with TRBJ2-1; the D gene is possibly TRBD2 (6 bases). From germline, CDR1 is MRHNA and CDR2 SNTAGT. Trimming pared 6 bases from V and 11 bases from J, leaving 23 bases between. The CDR3 runs to 15 residues. The CDR3 region is CASRRSGQDLTKQFF. DNA of the CDR3: TGTGCCAGCAGACGTAGCGGCCAAGACTTGACTAAGCAGTTCTTC.

The gene calls are TRBV9 and TRBJ2-7; 10 positions match TRBD2. The CDR3 spans 16 residues. Per germline, CDR1 SGDLS and CDR2 YYNGEE. With 0 bases clipped from V and 5 bases from J, the junction kept 8 bases outside the gene matches. As DNA, the CDR3 is TGTGCCAGCAGCGTAGCCAGCGGGGGGGCCTGGAACGAGCAGTACTTC. As protein: CASSVASGGAWNEQYF.

The chain is built from TRBV12-3 or TRBV12-4 and TRBJ1-2; D not certain. The CDR3 is 13 amino acids. V lost 2 bases to trimming and J lost 4 bases, with 8 bases between them. CDR3 loop: CASSLNGGYGYTF. CDR3 DNA sequence: TGTGCCAGCAGTTTAAATGGCGGCTATGGCTACACCTTC.

The table lists this clone with a few counts. V and J are TRBV5-4 and TRBJ2-3; 9 bases are a match to TRBD2. This CDR3 comprises 14 residues. The V and J ends lost 5 bases and 3 bases, in that order; junction bases with no gene match: 4. The germline V gene encodes CDR1 SGHNT and CDR2 YYREEE (reference sequence). CDR3 region: CASSWRGGTDTQYF. In DNA, the CDR3 is TGTGCCAGCAGTTGGCGGGGGGGAACAGATACGCAGTATTTT.

The rearrangement links TRBV7-9 to TRBJ1-5; 8 bases line up with TRBD1. Germline loops: CDR1 SEHNR, CDR2 FQNEAQ (reference sequence). Trimming took 3 bases from V and 7 from J; bases not matched to a gene: 2. This CDR3 is built from 13 residues. The CDR3 DNA is TGTGCCAGCAGCTTGACAGGGGAACAGCCCCAGCATTTT. As protein: CASSLTGEQPQHF.

The chain joins TRBV7-2 to TRBJ2-3, with 7 bases matching TRBD2. The CDR3 has 16 amino acids. The germline V gene encodes CDR1 SGHTA and CDR2 FQGNSA. With V trimmed by 5 bases and J by 2 bases, 10 bases remained unmatched. CDR3 protein: CASSPQAGVSTDTQYF. In DNA form, the CDR3 reads TGTGCCAGCAGCCCCCAGGCGGGAGTGTCCACAGATACGCAGTATTTT. Filled out from reference TRBV7-2 and TRBJ2-3, the complete variable domain reads GAGVSQSPSNKVTEKGKDVELRCDPISGHTALYWYRQSLGQGLEFLIYFQGNSAPDKSGLPSDRFSAERTGGSVSTLTIQRTQQEDSAVYLCASSPQAGVSTDTQYFGPGTRLTVL.

The V gene is TRBV28, the J gene TRBJ2-2, with D perhaps TRBD2 (6 bases). V lost 3 bases, J lost 4 bases, and 6 bases lay in between. This CDR3 has 13 amino acids. Germline values: CDR1 MDHEN, CDR2 SYDVKM. CDR3 in DNA: TGTGCCAGCAGTTTGGGGGGCACCGGGGAGCTGTTTTTT. Its translation: CASSLGGTGELFF. The variable domain in full, with the rest retrieved from reference TRBV28 and TRBJ2-2, is DVKVTQSSRYLVKRTGEKVFLECVQDMDHENMFWYRQDPGLGLRLIYFSYDVKMKEKGDIPEGYSVSREKKERFSLILESASTNQTSMYLCASSLGGTGELFFGEGSRLTVL.

This clone was seen just once. The sample holds other DNA sequences that translate to the same CDR3. The chain couples TRBV18 to TRBJ2-5, with D hard to call. The CDR3 spans 13 residues. V lost 2 bases, J lost 2 bases, and 6 bases lay in between. Germline V CDR1 and CDR2: KGHSH, LQKENI. CDR3 loop: CASSPGSQETQYF. The CDR3 bases are TGTGCCAGCTCACCAGGCAGTCAAGAGACCCAGTACTTC. Looking up the rest from reference TRBV18 and TRBJ2-5 gives the full variable domain: NAGVMQNPRHLVRRRGQEARLRCSPMKGHSHVYWYRQLPEEGLKFMVYLQKENIIDESGMPKERFSAEFPKEGPSILRIQQVVRGDSAAYFCASSPGSQETQYFGPGTRLLVL.

The J gene is TRBJ2-7, the V gene TRBV30; 11 bases match TRBD1. The CDR3 is 12 residues long. Losses at the gene ends were 3 bases for V and 6 bases for J; bases not matched to a gene: 1. Per germline, CDR1 GTSNPN and CDR2 SVGIG (reference sequence). This CDR3 is CAWRGQGGEQYF. The CDR3 coding sequence is TGTGCCTGGAGGGGACAGGGGGGCGAGCAGTACTTC.

The V call is TRBV18, the J call TRBJ2-7; 8 bases are shared with TRBD1. CDR1 KGHSH and CDR2 LQKENI come from the germline V gene. J was trimmed by 6 bases and V by 2 bases; bases with no gene match: 6. CDR3 length equals 14 residues. The CDR3 is CASSPNGQGSEQYF. The CDR3 DNA is TGTGCCAGCTCACCAAACGGACAGGGATCCGAGCAGTACTTC.

The V and J genes are TRBV5-6 and TRBJ2-5, with 8 nucleotides matching TRBD1. The CDR3 extends over 15 amino acids. The germline V gene encodes CDR1 SGHDT and CDR2 YYEEEE. After removal of 6 bases from V and 4 bases from J, the junction contained 11 bases not matched to a gene. CDR3 DNA sequence: TGTGCCAGCACGACAGGGGTGGGTCGGGGAGAGACCCAGTACTTC. This translates into CASTTGVGRGETQYF.

J is TRBJ1-1 and V is TRBV24-1; perhaps TRBD1 as D (6 bases). V was cut by 0 bases and J by 10 bases, with 8 bases left in between. CDR3 length: 12 residues. Germline lookup yields CDR1 KGHDR and CDR2 SFDVKD. CDR3 bases: TGTGCCACCAGTGATTTGAGAGGGGGAGCTTTCTTT. Amino acids: CATSDLRGGAFF.

The gene calls are TRBV27 and TRBJ1-2, with a tentative D call TRBD1 (6 bases). Germline loops: CDR1 MNHEY, CDR2 SMNVEV (reference sequence). This CDR3 contains 15 residues. Trimming left V 4 bases short and J 7 bases short, with 19 bases between. CDR3 bases: TGTGCCAGCAGTTCCAGCGATGACAGGACATCTGGCTACACCTTC. This codes for CASSSSDDRTSGYTF.

This clone was detected only once. The chain combines TRBV10-3 with TRBJ1-2; D is possibly TRBD1 (6 bases). The CDR3 is 12 amino acids. Germline V CDR1 and CDR2: ENHRY, SYGVKD. The ends were cut back, 4 bases at V and 8 bases at J, with 11 bases in the middle. In DNA form, the CDR3 reads TGTGCCATCAGTGCCCCAGGGGCGGGCTACACCTTC. Translating it yields CAISAPGAGYTF.

V and J are TRBV15 and TRBJ2-5; 8 bases are shared with TRBD2. Unmatched junction bases numbered 4, after V lost 0 bases and J lost 4 bases. The CDR3 has 15 residues. Germline lookup yields CDR1 LNHNV and CDR2 YYDKDF (reference sequence). The CDR3, as DNA: TGTGCCACCAGCAGAGATGCGGGGGGAAGAGAGACCCAGTACTTC. Translation: CATSRDAGGRETQYF. Using reference TRBV15 and TRBJ2-5 for the parts outside the CDR3, the full variable domain is DAMVIQNPRYQVTQFGKPVTLSCSQTLNHNVMYWYQQKSSQAPKLLFHYYDKDFNNEADTPDNFQSRRPNTSFCFLDIRSPGLGDTAMYLCATSRDAGGRETQYFGPGTRLLVL.

The rearrangement joins TRBV13 to TRBJ1-1; TRBD1 matches at 7 bases. The CDR3 consists of 15 residues. Per the germline V gene, CDR1 is PRHDT and CDR2 is FYEKMQ (reference sequence). The V segment lost 1 base and the J segment 3 bases; nucleotides outside the gene matches: 5. The DNA for the CDR3 is TGTGCCAGCAGCTTAGCAGTCAGGGGGGACACTGAAGCTTTCTTT. It is translated as CASSLAVRGDTEAFF.

This chain uses TRBV27 with TRBJ2-4; D is possibly TRBD2 (6 bases). The CDR3 loop spans 15 amino acids. Germline V gives CDR1 MNHEY, CDR2 SMNVEV (reference sequence). V was trimmed by 3 bases and J by 2 bases, leaving 11 bases between them. CDR3 loop: CASSFVAGPKNIQYF. CDR3 nucleotides: TGTGCCAGCAGTTTTGTGGCGGGACCCAAAAACATTCAGTACTTC.

The chain couples TRBV13 to TRBJ1-2; no firm D call. Trimming removed 0 bases from V and 2 bases from J, with 4 bases in between. CDR1 is PRHDT, CDR2 FYEKMQ, per germline (reference sequence). This CDR3 spans 13 amino acids. The CDR3 spells CASSLGQNYGYTF. The CDR3 nucleotides read TGTGCCAGCAGCTTAGGACAGAACTATGGCTACACCTTC.

This clone was detected only once. The rearrangement joins TRBV30 to TRBJ2-5; D uncertain. The V end was cut by 2 bases, the J end by 5 bases, with 12 bases between. From germline, CDR1 is GTSNPN and CDR2 SVGIG (reference sequence). The CDR3 is made up of 13 amino acids. The chain's CDR3 is CAWSLPQAETQYF. The CDR3 DNA sequence: TGTGCCTGGAGTCTCCCCCAGGCGGAGACCCAGTACTTC.

The V and J genes are TRBV18 and TRBJ1-3; 7 bases are shared with TRBD1. The CDR3 is 15 amino acids. V dropped 1 base and J dropped 2; count of bases not matched to a gene: 2. Germline V gene sequence: CDR1 KGHSH, CDR2 LQKENI. Here the CDR3 DNA reads TGTGCCAGCTCACCACAGGGGGCACCTGGAAACACCATATATTTT. Amino acids: CASSPQGAPGNTIYF.

The chain couples TRBV27 to TRBJ2-7; 9 bases line up with TRBD1. V was pared by 10 bases and J by 7 bases, with 11 bases of the junction left unmatched. The CDR3 has 13 residues. Germline-derived CDR1 and CDR2 are MNHEY and SMNVEV (reference sequence). Here the CDR3 reads CATRDRVTGEQYF. CDR3 nucleotides: TGTGCCACCCGGGACAGGGTTACGGGGGAGCAGTACTTC.

The rearrangement joins TRBV6-6 to TRBJ2-7; 7 bases fit TRBD2. CDR1 and CDR2 (germline): MNHNY, SVGAGI (reference sequence). This CDR3 region has 13 residues. V lost 7 bases, J lost 2 bases, and 5 bases stayed unmatched. The DNA of the CDR3 is TGTGCCAGCATGTCGGGGGGTACCTACGAGCAGTACTTC. Protein product: CASMSGGTYEQYF.

This chain's CDR3 is CASSTPGVSSPLHF. DNA for the CDR3: TGTGCCAGTAGCACCCCGGGGGTCAGTTCACCCCTCCACTTT. The chain couples TRBV19 to TRBJ1-6; D is possibly TRBD1 (5 bases). CDR3 size: 14 residues. The V end lost 6 bases, the J end lost 9 bases, and 15 bases lay between the germline ends. Germline CDR1 reads LNHDA; CDR2 reads SQIVND (reference sequence).

The rearrangement links TRBV4-1 to TRBJ1-5, with D possibly TRBD1 on 5 matching bases. The CDR3 covers 16 residues. Trimming pared 1 base from V and 5 bases from J, leaving 15 bases between. Per the germline V gene, CDR1 is MGHRA and CDR2 is YSYEKL. Here the CDR3 DNA reads TGCGCCAGCAGCCAAGGGTCCGGCAGGGCGGATCAGCCCCAGCATTTT. Encoded protein: CASSQGSGRADQPQHF.